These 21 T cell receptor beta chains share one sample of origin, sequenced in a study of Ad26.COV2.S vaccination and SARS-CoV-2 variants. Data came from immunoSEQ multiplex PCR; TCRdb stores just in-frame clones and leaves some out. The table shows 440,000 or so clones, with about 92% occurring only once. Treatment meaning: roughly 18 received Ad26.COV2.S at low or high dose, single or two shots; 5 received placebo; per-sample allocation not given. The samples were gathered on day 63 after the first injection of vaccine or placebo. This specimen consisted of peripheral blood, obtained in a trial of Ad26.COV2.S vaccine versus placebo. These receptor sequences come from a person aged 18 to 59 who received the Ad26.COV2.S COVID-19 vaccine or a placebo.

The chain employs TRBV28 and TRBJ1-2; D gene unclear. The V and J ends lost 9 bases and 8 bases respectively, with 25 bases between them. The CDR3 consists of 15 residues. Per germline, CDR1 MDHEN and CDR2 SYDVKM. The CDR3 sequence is CASRWGAGVGGGYTF. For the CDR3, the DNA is TGTGCCAGTCGGTGGGGAGCCGGAGTGGGAGGGGGCTACACCTTC.

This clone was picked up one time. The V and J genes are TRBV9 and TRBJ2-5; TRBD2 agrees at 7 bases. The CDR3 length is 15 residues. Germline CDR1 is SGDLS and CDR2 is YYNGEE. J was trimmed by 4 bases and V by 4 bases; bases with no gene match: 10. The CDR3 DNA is TGTGCCAGCAGCTACGGAGCGGGAATCGGAGAGACCCAGTACTTC. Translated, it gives CASSYGAGIGETQYF.

CDR3 nucleotides: TGTGCCAGCAGCTCGCAGGGGTTAGATGAAAAACTGTTTTTT. This gives the protein CASSSQGLDEKLFF. The chain uses TRBV7-2 and TRBJ1-4; tentatively, D is TRBD1 (6 bases). CDR3 length equals 14 residues. Germline CDR1 SGHTA, CDR2 FQGNSA. Trimming stripped 4 bases from V and 6 bases from J, with 12 bases between. The complete variable domain, with remaining parts taken from reference TRBV7-2 and TRBJ1-4, reads GAGVSQSPSNKVTEKGKDVELRCDPISGHTALYWYRQSLGQGLEFLIYFQGNSAPDKSGLPSDRFSAERTGGSVSTLTIQRTQQEDSAVYLCASSSQGLDEKLFFGSGTQLSVL.

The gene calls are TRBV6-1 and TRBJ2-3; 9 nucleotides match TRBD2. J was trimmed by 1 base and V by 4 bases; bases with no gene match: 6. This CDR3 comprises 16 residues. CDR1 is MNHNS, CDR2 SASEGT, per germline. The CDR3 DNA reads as TGTGCCAGCAGTGTAGTAGCGGGAGTGCGCACAGATACGCAGTATTTT. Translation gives CASSVVAGVRTDTQYF.

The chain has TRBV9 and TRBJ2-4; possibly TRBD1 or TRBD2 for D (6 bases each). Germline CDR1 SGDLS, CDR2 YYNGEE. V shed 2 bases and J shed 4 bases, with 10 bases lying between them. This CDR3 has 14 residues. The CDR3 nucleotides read TGTGCCAGCAGCGTGGGCGGGACAAAAAACATTCAGTACTTC. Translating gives CASSVGGTKNIQYF.

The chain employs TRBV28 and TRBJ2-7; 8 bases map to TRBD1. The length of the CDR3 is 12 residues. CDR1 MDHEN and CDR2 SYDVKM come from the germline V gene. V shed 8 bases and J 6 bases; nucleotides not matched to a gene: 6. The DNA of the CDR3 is TGTGCCAGCGGCGGCAGGGGGCGCGAGCAGTACTTC. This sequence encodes CASGGRGREQYF.

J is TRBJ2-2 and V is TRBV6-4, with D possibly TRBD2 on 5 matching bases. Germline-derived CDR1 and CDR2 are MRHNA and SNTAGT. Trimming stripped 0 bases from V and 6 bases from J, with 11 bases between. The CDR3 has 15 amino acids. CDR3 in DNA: TGTGCCAGCAGTGACTCAGATAGCGTCCCCGGGGAGCTGTTTTTT. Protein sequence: CASSDSDSVPGELFF.

The CDR3 sequence: CASSFRGSYEQYF. The CDR3 DNA reads as TGTGCCAGCAGCTTTCGGGGATCCTACGAGCAGTACTTC. V usage is TRBV7-9 and J usage is TRBJ2-7, with a weak D call TRBD2 (5 bases). Germline-derived CDR1 and CDR2 are SEHNR and FQNEAQ (reference sequence). V dropped 3 bases and J dropped 1 base, with 7 bases sitting between them. The length of the CDR3 is 13 residues.

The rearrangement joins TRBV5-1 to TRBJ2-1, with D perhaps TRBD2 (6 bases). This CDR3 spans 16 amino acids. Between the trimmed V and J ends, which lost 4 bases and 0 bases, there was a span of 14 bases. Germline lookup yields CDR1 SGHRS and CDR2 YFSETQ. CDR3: CASSPLARSSYNEQFF. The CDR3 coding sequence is TGCGCCAGCAGCCCCCTAGCGAGGAGCTCCTACAATGAGCAGTTCTTC.

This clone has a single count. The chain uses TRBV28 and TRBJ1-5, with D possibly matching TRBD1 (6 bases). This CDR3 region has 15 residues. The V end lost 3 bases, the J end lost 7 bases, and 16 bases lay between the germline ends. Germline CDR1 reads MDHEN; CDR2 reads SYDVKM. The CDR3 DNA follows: TGTGCCAGCAGTTTCGGGGCACAGGGCTCACAGCCCCAGCATTTT. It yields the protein CASSFGAQGSQPQHF.

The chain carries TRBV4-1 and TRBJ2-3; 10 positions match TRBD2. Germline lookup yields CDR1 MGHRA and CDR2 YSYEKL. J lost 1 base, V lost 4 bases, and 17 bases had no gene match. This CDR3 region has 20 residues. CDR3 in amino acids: CASSLHSRPSGREGTDTQYF. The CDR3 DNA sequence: TGCGCCAGCAGCCTTCACTCTAGGCCTAGCGGGAGAGAGGGCACAGATACGCAGTATTTT.

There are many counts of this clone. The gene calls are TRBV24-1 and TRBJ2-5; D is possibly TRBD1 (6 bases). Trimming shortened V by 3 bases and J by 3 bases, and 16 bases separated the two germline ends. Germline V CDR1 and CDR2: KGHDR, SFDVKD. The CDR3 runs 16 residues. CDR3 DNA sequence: TGTGCCACCAGTGATGGCACAACAGGGTTAAAAGAGACCCAGTACTTC. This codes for CATSDGTTGLKETQYF.

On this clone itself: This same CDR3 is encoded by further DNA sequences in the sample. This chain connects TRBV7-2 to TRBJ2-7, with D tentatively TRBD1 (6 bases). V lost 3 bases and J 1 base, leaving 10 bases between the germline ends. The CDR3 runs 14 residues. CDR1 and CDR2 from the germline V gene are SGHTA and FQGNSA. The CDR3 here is CASSFDRFSYEQYF. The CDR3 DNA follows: TGTGCCAGCAGCTTTGACAGGTTTTCCTACGAGCAGTACTTC.

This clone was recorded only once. DNA for the CDR3: TGTGCCGTGCGGACAGAAGAGACCCAGTACTTC. As protein: CAVRTEETQYF. This rearrangement joins TRBV30 to TRBJ2-5; tentatively, D is TRBD1 (6 bases). The germline gives CDR1 GTSNPN, CDR2 SVGIG (reference sequence). V lost 8 bases and J lost 3, with 10 bases in between. The CDR3 runs 11 residues.

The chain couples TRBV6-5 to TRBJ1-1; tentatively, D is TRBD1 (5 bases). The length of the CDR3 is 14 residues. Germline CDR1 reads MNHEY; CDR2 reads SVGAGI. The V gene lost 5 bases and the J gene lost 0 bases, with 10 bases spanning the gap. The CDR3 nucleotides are TGTGCCAGCAGTCCGCTGACAGTGAACACTGAAGCTTTCTTT. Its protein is CASSPLTVNTEAFF.

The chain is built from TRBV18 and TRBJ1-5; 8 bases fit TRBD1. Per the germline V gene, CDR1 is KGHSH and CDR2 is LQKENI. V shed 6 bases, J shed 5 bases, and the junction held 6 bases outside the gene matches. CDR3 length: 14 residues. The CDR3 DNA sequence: TGTGCCAGCTCTCCGGACAGGGAGGATCAGCCCCAGCATTTT. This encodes CASSPDREDQPQHF.

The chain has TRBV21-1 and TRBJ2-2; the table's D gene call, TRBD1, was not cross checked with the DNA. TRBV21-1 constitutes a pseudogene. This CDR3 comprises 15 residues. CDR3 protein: CASTIRQGEGGELFF. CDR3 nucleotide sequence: TGTGCCAGCACAATTCGACAGGGGGAGGGCGGGGAGCTGTTTTTT.

The CDR3 reads CASSFYMQGPREQFF. The DNA for the CDR3 is TGTGCCAGCAGTTTTTATATGCAGGGGCCACGGGAGCAGTTCTTC. The rearrangement links TRBV27 to TRBJ2-1, with D tentatively TRBD1 (6 bases). From germline, CDR1 is MNHEY and CDR2 SMNVEV (reference sequence). The CDR3 has 15 residues. V lost 3 bases and J lost 10, with 19 bases in between.

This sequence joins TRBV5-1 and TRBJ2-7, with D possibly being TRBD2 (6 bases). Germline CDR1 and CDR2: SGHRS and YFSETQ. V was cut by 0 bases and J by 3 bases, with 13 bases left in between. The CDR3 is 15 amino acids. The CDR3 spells CASSLEEGAGYEQYF. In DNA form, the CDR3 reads TGCGCCAGCAGCTTGGAAGAGGGAGCGGGCTACGAGCAGTACTTC.

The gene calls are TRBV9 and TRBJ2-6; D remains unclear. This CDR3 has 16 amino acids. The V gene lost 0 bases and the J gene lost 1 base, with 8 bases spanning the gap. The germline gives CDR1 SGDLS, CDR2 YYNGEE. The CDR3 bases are TGTGCCAGCAGCGTAGGATGGGAATCTGGGGCCAACGTCCTGACTTTC. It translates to CASSVGWESGANVLTF.

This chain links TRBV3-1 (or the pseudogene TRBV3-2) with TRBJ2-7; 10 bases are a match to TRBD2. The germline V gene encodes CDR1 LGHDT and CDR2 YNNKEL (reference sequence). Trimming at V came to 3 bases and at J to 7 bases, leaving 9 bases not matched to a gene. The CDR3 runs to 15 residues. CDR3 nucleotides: TGTGCCAGCAGCCAGTTGAGCGGGAGGGCGGAGGAGCAGTACTTC. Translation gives CASSQLSGRAEEQYF.